These 6 T cell receptor beta chains share one sample of origin, sequenced in a study of OX40 agonist ivuxolimab in advanced cancers. Sequenced by immunoSEQ multiplex PCR; TCRdb stores in-frame clones only, minus some. This table holds about 81,000 clones, more than 85% found once. Here the sequenced sample was CD4+ or CD8+ T cells sorted from blood, taken in a trial of the OX40 agonist ivuxolimab. All receptors derive from an adult with an advanced solid tumor such as melanoma, head and neck, liver or kidney cancer.

The chain uses TRBV6-6 and TRBJ2-1, with D perhaps matching TRBD1 (6 bases). The CDR3 is 14 amino acids. Germline-derived CDR1 and CDR2 are MNHNY and SVGAGI (reference sequence). Trimming left V 1 base short and J 6 bases short, with 10 bases between. This CDR3 is CASSYLKGGNEQFF. Here the CDR3 DNA reads TGTGCCAGCAGTTACTTGAAAGGGGGCAATGAGCAGTTCTTC.

The CDR3 DNA follows: TGTGCCAGTGCAACCGACAATGCCCTATACAGGACCACCTACGAGCAGTACTTC. It specifies CASATDNALYRTTYEQYF. The chain uses TRBV27 and TRBJ2-7; D possibly corresponds to TRBD1 (5 bases). CDR1 is MNHEY, CDR2 SMNVEV, per germline (reference sequence). This CDR3 contains 18 residues. The V and J ends lost 9 bases and 2 bases respectively, with 29 bases between them.

The chain is built from TRBV7-2 and TRBJ2-2; D not resolved. Trimming removed 3 bases from V and 2 bases from J, with 7 bases in between. CDR1 SGHTA and CDR2 FQGNSA come from the germline V gene. This CDR3 is 14 amino acids long. CDR3 sequence reads: CASSFDRNTGELFF. In DNA form, the CDR3 reads TGTGCCAGCAGCTTCGACCGAAACACCGGGGAGCTGTTTTTT.

The V and J genes are TRBV4-1 and TRBJ1-6; 8 nucleotides align to TRBD1. V lost 5 bases and J lost 5; bases outside the gene matches: 5. CDR3 length equals 15 residues. CDR1 MGHRA and CDR2 YSYEKL come from the germline V gene. For the CDR3, the DNA is TGCGCCAGCAGCGGACAGACAGGGGATAATTCACCCCTCCACTTT. Translated: CASSGQTGDNSPLHF.

The rearrangement joins TRBV30 to TRBJ2-7; a weak D match, TRBD1 (6 bases). CDR1 and CDR2 from the germline V gene are GTSNPN and SVGIG (reference sequence). V lost 4 bases to trimming and J lost 3 bases, with 13 bases between them. The CDR3 covers 13 residues. The CDR3 region has the DNA TGTGCCTGGATCGTCCGACAGGTCTACGAGCAGTACTTC. Amino acids: CAWIVRQVYEQYF.

This clone was seen only once. V usage is TRBV14 and J usage is TRBJ1-4; D might be TRBD1 (5 bases). Trimming took off 6 bases at V and 11 bases at J, with 22 bases between the two ends. CDR3 length: 15 residues. Germline loops: CDR1 SGHDN, CDR2 FVKESK. Written as DNA, the CDR3 is TGTGCCAGCAGTTTTGGACGGGGCCCAAGGAGTAAACTGTTTTTT. It is translated as CASSFGRGPRSKLFF.